The clone carrying this T cell receptor beta chain showed up just a few times. Its antigen remains unknown. TCR beta CDR3 sequences were amplified from RNA transcripts. Initially, a first-round RT-PCR of the TCR CDR3 employed the HTBI primer set. Each CDR3 protein gets one entry after TCRdb re-called the multiplex PCR reads with MiXCR. This sample carries fewer than 350,000 distinct CDR3 sequences, roughly 15% of them seen once, and the ten largest clones take roughly 30%. The V and J ends lost 3 bases and 2 bases respectively, with 8 bases between them. The CDR3 consists of 14 residues. In germline, CDR1 is SGHRS, CDR2 YFSETQ. Exclusion followed for patients with uncontrolled infection, other autoimmune disease, pregnancy or lactation. The PBMCs were taken from less than 11 ml of fresh peripheral blood. The data were taken from a study of T cells in Graves' hyperthyroidism and ophthalmopathy. Study observations and caveats: The authors' 13 V-J model separated ophthalmopathy from stable hyperthyroidism. Also found in blood were most expanded thyroid clonotypes above 0.001.

Sequencing input: blood. This chain uses TRBV5-1 with TRBJ2-2; D gene ambiguous. The TCR sequence derives from a woman in her fifties or sixties with Graves' hyperthyroidism that later progressed to Graves' ophthalmopathy. CDR3 protein: CASSSQANTGELFF. The CDR3 coding sequence is TGCGCCAGCAGCTCCCAGGCCAACACCGGGGAGCTGTTTTTT.